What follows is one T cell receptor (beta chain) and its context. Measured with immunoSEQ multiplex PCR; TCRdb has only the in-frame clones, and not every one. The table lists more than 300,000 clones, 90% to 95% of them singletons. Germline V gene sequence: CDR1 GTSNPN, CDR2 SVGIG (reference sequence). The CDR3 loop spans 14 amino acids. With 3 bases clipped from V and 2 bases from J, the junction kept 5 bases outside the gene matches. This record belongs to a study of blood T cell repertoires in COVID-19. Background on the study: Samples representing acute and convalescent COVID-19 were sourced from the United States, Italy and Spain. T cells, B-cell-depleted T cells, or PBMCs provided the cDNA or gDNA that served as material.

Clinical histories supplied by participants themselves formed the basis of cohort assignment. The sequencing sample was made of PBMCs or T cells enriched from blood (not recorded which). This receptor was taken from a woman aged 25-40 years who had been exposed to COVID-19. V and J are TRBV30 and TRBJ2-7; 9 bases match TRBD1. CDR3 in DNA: TGTGCCTGGAGCAGTACAGGGGGCCCCTACGAGCAGTACTTC. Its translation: CAWSSTGGPYEQYF.